This T cell receptor (beta chain) was obtained from a study of T cell responses to AZD1222 COVID-19 vaccine. Study-wide results and caveats: Donors were largely white British and mainly female; clonal diversity was possibly underestimated. No day 14 peak samples; only post-peak repertoires were characterized. Breadth and depth of Spike-specific TCRs rose after two AZD1222 doses. Spike as a whole was targeted by vaccine-associated CD4 TCRs, dominant at 160-218 and 743-854.

Trimming removed 2 bases from V and 6 bases from J, with 14 bases in between. Per the germline V gene, CDR1 is SGHDT and CDR2 is YYEEEE. CDR3 length equals 15 residues. Clones were sequenced by immunoSEQ multiplex PCR, and TCRdb holds only the in-frame ones, with some missing. Among about 140,000 clones, 92% were seen once, and the ten largest hold roughly 4%. In the case of this clone: Its matching antigen is unknown.

The V and J genes are TRBV5-6 and TRBJ2-2, with D perhaps TRBD2 (5 bases). The TCR originated in an adult who received the AZD1222 COVID-19 vaccine. The material sequenced was peripheral blood, taken 28 days after the second AZD1222 dose. In DNA, the CDR3 is TGTGCCAGCAGCTTCCAGACTACGTACCCCGGGGAGCTGTTTTTT. Protein product: CASSFQTTYPGELFF.